A selection of T cell receptor beta chains follows, all from one sample in a study of beta chain features in type 1 diabetes. Here immunoSEQ multiplex PCR was the method, and the copy in TCRdb shows in-frame clones only, minus some. The data hold a few hundred thousand clones, with less than 20% observed a single time. Sequenced input: naive CD4+ T cells from blood. The receptors here all came from a young woman in good health. Each CDR3 is given with its conserved first and last residue. Fields, in order: CDR3 DNA, CDR3 protein, J gene, D gene, V gene, clone size. A D gene is named only where the DNA matches it firmly. Expanded clones get a size class; other rows say once, few or many, or leave the size out.

CDR3nt: TGCACCAGCAGCCCCCCCCGGGGGACTGACAATGAGCAGTTCTTC; CDR3aa: CTSSPPRGTDNEQFF; j_gene: TRBJ2-1; d_gene: NA; v_gene: TRBV1; abundance: NA
CDR3nt: TGTGCCAGCAGCCCTCCGCTAGCGACAATCTACGAGCAGTACTTC; CDR3aa: CASSPPLATIYEQYF; j_gene: TRBJ2-7; d_gene: NA; v_gene: TRBV5-4; abundance: NA
CDR3nt: TGTGCCAGCAGTGTAGAGCTAGTTAGAGGGAATGAGCAGTTCTTC; CDR3aa: CASSVELVRGNEQFF; j_gene: TRBJ2-1; d_gene: NA; v_gene: TRBV2; abundance: NA
CDR3nt: TGTGCCAGCAGATCAGGGAATTACCGGAAAAACATTCAGTACTTC; CDR3aa: CASRSGNYRKNIQYF; j_gene: TRBJ2-4; d_gene: NA; v_gene: TRBV5-6; abundance: NA
CDR3nt: TGTGCCAGTAGTACAGGGATGGATCAGCCCCAGCATTTT; CDR3aa: CASSTGMDQPQHF; j_gene: TRBJ1-5; d_gene: NA; v_gene: TRBV19; abundance: NA
CDR3nt: TGCAGCGTTGAAGAAAGGCCTAGCGGGGCCGGAGATACGCAGTATTTT; CDR3aa: CSVEERPSGAGDTQYF; j_gene: TRBJ2-3; d_gene: TRBD2; v_gene: TRBV29-1; abundance: few
CDR3nt: TGCGCCAGCAGCCGGGCCCGGGCGGGACTAGCGGGAGAAGAAGATACGCAGTATTTT; CDR3aa: CASSRARAGLAGEEDTQYF; j_gene: TRBJ2-3; d_gene: TRBD2; v_gene: TRBV5-1; abundance: NA
CDR3nt: TGTGCCTGGGGCGACAGGGCCGAGGGTCAGCCCCAGCATTTT; CDR3aa: CAWGDRAEGQPQHF; j_gene: TRBJ1-5; d_gene: TRBD1; v_gene: TRBV30; abundance: few
CDR3nt: TGTGCCAGCTCACTTACCAATTACGGGGGCTACGAGCAGTACTTC; CDR3aa: CASSLTNYGGYEQYF; j_gene: TRBJ2-7; d_gene: NA; v_gene: TRBV18; abundance: few
CDR3nt: TGCGCCAGCAGCTTACAGGGTTCTAACTATGGCTACACCTTC; CDR3aa: CASSLQGSNYGYTF; j_gene: TRBJ1-2; d_gene: NA; v_gene: TRBV5-1; abundance: few
CDR3nt: TGCGCCAGCAGCCAAGTACCGGGACTACAGAACACCGGGGAGCTGTTTTTT; CDR3aa: CASSQVPGLQNTGELFF; j_gene: TRBJ2-2; d_gene: TRBD2; v_gene: TRBV5-1; abundance: few
CDR3nt: TGTGCCAGCAGCTTAGGATCGTGGGCCGGAGGGGACGAGCAGTACTTC; CDR3aa: CASSLGSWAGGDEQYF; j_gene: TRBJ2-7; d_gene: NA; v_gene: TRBV7-8; abundance: few
CDR3nt: TGTGCCAGCAGCTTCGGACAGGGTGACGAGCAGTACTTC; CDR3aa: CASSFGQGDEQYF; j_gene: TRBJ2-7; d_gene: TRBD1; v_gene: TRBV7-9; abundance: few
CDR3nt: TGTGCCAGCAGCCAAGCTGACAGGGGCAGGGAAGCTTTCTTT; CDR3aa: CASSQADRGREAFF; j_gene: TRBJ1-1; d_gene: TRBD1; v_gene: TRBV4-2; abundance: few
CDR3nt: TGTGCCAGCAGCGGAGACAGGGGAGGGGACTATGGCTACACCTTC; CDR3aa: CASSGDRGGDYGYTF; j_gene: TRBJ1-2; d_gene: TRBD1; v_gene: TRBV7-2; abundance: few
CDR3nt: TGTGCCAGCAGCTTGGGAGTCACAGATACGCAGTATTTT; CDR3aa: CASSLGVTDTQYF; j_gene: TRBJ2-3; d_gene: NA; v_gene: TRBV7-9; abundance: NA
CDR3nt: TGCAGCGCGGACAGGGCGTTCAATGAGCAGTTCTTC; CDR3aa: CSADRAFNEQFF; j_gene: TRBJ2-1; d_gene: TRBD1; v_gene: TRBV29-1; abundance: few
CDR3nt: TGTGCCAGCAGCTTAGGCACGCCGGGACAGGTACTTGGCGAGCAGTACTTC; CDR3aa: CASSLGTPGQVLGEQYF; j_gene: TRBJ2-7; d_gene: TRBD1; v_gene: TRBV7-2; abundance: NA
CDR3nt: TGCGCCAGCAGCCAACTAGCGGGGAAAAACATTCAGTACTTC; CDR3aa: CASSQLAGKNIQYF; j_gene: TRBJ2-4; d_gene: TRBD2; v_gene: TRBV5-1; abundance: NA
CDR3nt: TGTGCCAGCAGTTCGACAGGGGATCAGCCCCAGCATTTT; CDR3aa: CASSSTGDQPQHF; j_gene: TRBJ1-5; d_gene: TRBD1; v_gene: TRBV7-9; abundance: NA
CDR3nt: TGTGCCAGCAGGGGGGGGGACACCTTAAGCTACGAGCAGTACTTC; CDR3aa: CASRGGDTLSYEQYF; j_gene: TRBJ2-7; d_gene: NA; v_gene: TRBV6-5; abundance: NA
CDR3nt: TGTGCCAGCAGTCCACAGGGGGGATCCTACAATGAGCAGTTCTTC; CDR3aa: CASSPQGGSYNEQFF; j_gene: TRBJ2-1; d_gene: TRBD1; v_gene: TRBV27; abundance: NA
CDR3nt: TGTGCCAGCTCACCTCGCGTAGGGAGCAATGAGCAGTTCTTC; CDR3aa: CASSPRVGSNEQFF; j_gene: TRBJ2-1; d_gene: NA; v_gene: TRBV18; abundance: few
CDR3nt: TGTGCCAGCAGTGGTGACAGCGGGGGTGGGCCCCAGCATTTT; CDR3aa: CASSGDSGGGPQHF; j_gene: TRBJ1-5; d_gene: NA; v_gene: TRBV2; abundance: NA
CDR3nt: TGTGCCAGCAGCCCGTCCGGGACTAGCGGGGGGAATGAGCAGTTCTTC; CDR3aa: CASSPSGTSGGNEQFF; j_gene: TRBJ2-1; d_gene: TRBD2; v_gene: TRBV7-3; abundance: NA
CDR3nt: TGCGCCAGCAGCCGTGGACTATTCGGGGAGACCCAGTACTTC; CDR3aa: CASSRGLFGETQYF; j_gene: TRBJ2-5; d_gene: NA; v_gene: TRBV4-1; abundance: few
CDR3nt: TGTGCCAGCAGCTTAACCCGGGAGACCCAGTACTTC; CDR3aa: CASSLTRETQYF; j_gene: TRBJ2-5; d_gene: NA; v_gene: TRBV11-2; abundance: NA
CDR3nt: TGTGCCAGCAGCGTAGTAGGAGGATGGGGCACTGAAGCTTTCTTT; CDR3aa: CASSVVGGWGTEAFF; j_gene: TRBJ1-1; d_gene: NA; v_gene: TRBV9; abundance: NA
CDR3nt: TGTGCCAGCAGCTCGACTAGCGGGGGGCTAGAGACCCAGTACTTC; CDR3aa: CASSSTSGGLETQYF; j_gene: TRBJ2-5; d_gene: TRBD2; v_gene: TRBV5-4; abundance: few
CDR3nt: TGTGCCAGCAGCGCCCAAAGTGAGGATACGCAGTATTTT; CDR3aa: CASSAQSEDTQYF; j_gene: TRBJ2-3; d_gene: NA; v_gene: TRBV9; abundance: NA
CDR3nt: TGTGCCAGCAGCCCCCAGGGGGACGCCACCGGGGAGCTGTTTTTT; CDR3aa: CASSPQGDATGELFF; j_gene: TRBJ2-2; d_gene: TRBD1; v_gene: TRBV9; abundance: few
CDR3nt: TGCAGCGCAAGACAGGGTGGTGGTGGAAAACTGTTTTTT; CDR3aa: CSARQGGGGKLFF; j_gene: TRBJ1-4; d_gene: TRBD1; v_gene: TRBV29-1; abundance: NA
CDR3nt: TGTGCCTGGAGTCCAGGGCAAGGCTACACCTTC; CDR3aa: CAWSPGQGYTF; j_gene: TRBJ1-2; d_gene: NA; v_gene: TRBV30; abundance: NA
CDR3nt: TGTGCCAGTAGTATCGTATGGACTAGCGGTTACACCGGGGAGCTGTTTTTT; CDR3aa: CASSIVWTSGYTGELFF; j_gene: TRBJ2-2; d_gene: TRBD2; v_gene: TRBV19; abundance: NA
CDR3nt: TGTGCCTGGAGTGCCGGACTCTCTGGAAACACCATATATTTT; CDR3aa: CAWSAGLSGNTIYF; j_gene: TRBJ1-3; d_gene: NA; v_gene: TRBV30; abundance: few
CDR3nt: TGTGCTAGCAGCTTAGTGCTAGCGGCCGAGCAGTACTTC; CDR3aa: CASSLVLAAEQYF; j_gene: TRBJ2-7; d_gene: TRBD2; v_gene: TRBV7-7; abundance: few
CDR3nt: TGTGCCAGCAGCTACGGTGGTGAGCAGTTCTTC; CDR3aa: CASSYGGEQFF; j_gene: TRBJ2-1; d_gene: NA; v_gene: TRBV11-2; abundance: NA
CDR3nt: TGTGCCAGCAGCCAAATGGTGAGCTCCTACAATGAGCAGTTCTTC; CDR3aa: CASSQMVSSYNEQFF; j_gene: TRBJ2-1; d_gene: NA; v_gene: TRBV14; abundance: few